One sample yielded the 30 T cell receptor beta chains listed below, sequenced in a study of CD8+ T cells in alopecia areata (dated by TCRdb to the late 2010s). The time point label here, explained by the study, means: 24 weeks on oral tofacitinib. The treatment or condition label here, explained by the study, means: oral pan-JAK inhibitor, 5-10 mg twice daily. The library was made by the immunoSEQ multiplex PCR assay. RNA was extracted from all samples and reverse transcribed into cDNA, which served as template for TCR sequencing. The clones in this table, taken by TCRdb from immuneACCESS, are in-frame only. Not every clone is retained; where verified, under half of the shortfall comes from an unresolved V gene, and the cause of the rest is unknown. The sample includes under 350,000 clones, with about three fifths observed a single time. Together, the top ten hold less than 2% of the sample. The starting material was CD4+ T cells sorted from blood, obtained at week 24, from a patient treated with tofacitinib. The receptor source for this set is a human donor with alopecia areata.

The chain employs TRBV29-1 and TRBJ1-2, with 8 bases fitting TRBD1. V trimming: 4 bases; J trimming: 4 bases; junction bases outside the gene matches: 5. CDR3 length: 13 amino acids. CDR1 and CDR2 (germline): SQVTM, ANQGSEA. CDR3 in amino acids: CSVAGQALYGYTF. CDR3 nucleotide sequence: TGCAGCGTTGCGGGACAGGCCCTCTATGGCTACACCTTC.

This sequence joins TRBV4-1 and TRBJ1-5, with D possibly TRBD1 on 5 matching bases. The V end lost 6 bases, the J end lost 6 bases, and 12 bases lay between the germline ends. The germline V gene encodes CDR1 MGHRA and CDR2 YSYEKL. The CDR3 has 13 residues. CDR3 DNA sequence: TGCGCCAGCAGTTGGGGCGTCGGTCAGCCCCAGCATTTT. It yields the protein CASSWGVGQPQHF.

This chain joins TRBV5-4 and TRBJ2-6; TRBD2 might be the D (5 bases). V lost 2 bases to trimming and J lost 1 base, with 7 bases between them. Germline lookup yields CDR1 SGHNT and CDR2 YYREEE (reference sequence). CDR3 length equals 15 residues. CDR3 region: CASSFGGSGANVLTF. Written as DNA, the CDR3 is TGTGCCAGCAGCTTTGGAGGATCTGGGGCCAACGTCCTGACTTTC.

The chain joins TRBV5-1 to TRBJ2-3; 11 bases are a match to TRBD2. V dropped 4 bases and J dropped 4; count of bases not matched to a gene: 8. The length of the CDR3 is 16 residues. Germline V gene data show CDR1 as SGHRS and CDR2 as YFSETQ. Here the CDR3 reads CASSAGLAGGADTQYF. CDR3 sequence (DNA): TGCGCCAGCAGCGCCGGACTAGCGGGCGGCGCAGATACGCAGTATTTT.

V usage is TRBV2 and J usage is TRBJ1-2, with 12 nucleotides matching TRBD1. Germline CDR1 SNHLY, CDR2 FYNNEI. The V gene end was trimmed by 6 bases and the J gene end by 4 bases; junction bases not matched to a gene: 3. CDR3 length equals 14 residues. The DNA for the CDR3 is TGTGCCAGCAGAGGGGGACAGGGGGCCTATGGCTACACCTTC. This encodes CASRGGQGAYGYTF.

This rearrangement joins TRBV5-6 to TRBJ2-1; possibly TRBD1 for D (5 bases). Germline CDR1 and CDR2: SGHDT and YYEEEE. V was clipped by 4 bases and J by 8 bases, with 25 bases between them. The CDR3 is 17 amino acids. CDR3 sequence: CASSPPPRGVLYYEQFF. The CDR3, as DNA: TGTGCCAGCAGCCCACCTCCTAGGGGCGTACTCTATTATGAGCAGTTCTTC.

In this sample, this clone turned up a few times. This chain joins TRBV11-1 and TRBJ2-1; TRBD2 aligns across 9 bases. Trimming cost V 1 base and J 7 bases; bases outside gene matches: 8. Germline V CDR1 and CDR2: SGHAT, FQDESV (reference sequence). This CDR3 contains 16 residues. The CDR3 region is CASSLGGGGAWNEQFF. The CDR3 DNA reads as TGTGCCAGCAGCTTAGGTGGCGGGGGGGCCTGGAATGAGCAGTTCTTC.

The chain's CDR3 is CASASLSTIPGELFF. CDR3 bases: TGTGCCAGCGCCTCCCTCTCGACTATACCCGGGGAGCTGTTTTTT. This rearrangement joins TRBV27 to TRBJ2-2; D is perhaps TRBD2 (5 bases). The CDR3 extends over 15 amino acids. The ends were cut back, 8 bases at V and 6 bases at J, with 19 bases in the middle. Germline lookup yields CDR1 MNHEY and CDR2 SMNVEV (reference sequence).

This clone was counted only a few times. V is TRBV29-1 and J is TRBJ2-4, with D unclear. The length of the CDR3 is 12 residues. Germline CDR1 is SQVTM and CDR2 is ANQGSEA. V lost 6 bases, J lost 6 bases, and 12 bases lay in between. CDR3 coding DNA: TGCAGCGTCGATCACGGAAGAAACATTCAGTACTTC. Protein: CSVDHGRNIQYF.

The rearrangement uses TRBV6-1 and TRBJ2-1; TRBD2 aligns across 7 bases. CDR3 size: 15 residues. Germline-derived CDR1 and CDR2 are MNHNS and SASEGT. After removal of 8 bases from V and 7 bases from J, the junction contained 14 bases not matched to a gene. The CDR3 bases are TGTGCCAGCTGCTTTATAGCGGGCTCAAGAAATGAGCAGTTCTTC. Residues: CASCFIAGSRNEQFF.

The chain employs TRBV28 and TRBJ2-1; 10 positions match TRBD2. Germline V lookup: CDR1 MDHEN, CDR2 SYDVKM. The ends lost 2 bases at V and 4 bases at J; junction bases unmatched: 8. The CDR3 has 17 residues. CDR3 sequence (DNA): TGTGCCAGCAGTTTAGGTTGGGCTAGCGGGGGATACAATGAGCAGTTCTTC. It encodes CASSLGWASGGYNEQFF.

The V and J genes are TRBV29-1 and TRBJ2-2; tentative D call: TRBD2 (7 bases). The CDR3 length is 16 residues. Germline CDR1 reads SQVTM; CDR2 reads ANQGSEA. Trimming shortened V by 4 bases and J by 4 bases, and 19 bases separated the two germline ends. This chain's CDR3 is CSVAWGRWEGTGELFF. The CDR3 DNA reads as TGCAGCGTTGCATGGGGGCGATGGGAGGGCACCGGGGAGCTGTTTTTT.

This clone was seen a handful of times. Germline is not matched at one junction end, which may reflect a read error. V gene TRBV15 combines with J gene TRBJ2-5; D is undetermined. Germline assignment: CDR1 LNHNV and CDR2 YYDKDF (reference sequence). There are 15 residues in the CDR3. The CDR3 nucleotides are TGTGCCACCTGCAGAGATTGGGCTTACCAAGAGACCCAGTACTTC. It yields the protein CATCRDWAYQETQYF. The full variable domain, with the rest looked up from reference TRBV15 and TRBJ2-5, is DAMVIQNPRYQVTQFGKPVTLSCSQTLNHNVMYWYQQKSSQAPKLLFHYYDKDFNNEADTPDNFQSRRPNTSFCFLDIRSPGLGDTAMYLCATCRDWAYQETQYFGPGTRLLVL.

This rearrangement joins TRBV11-2 to TRBJ2-7; the match to TRBD1 covers 7 bases. The CDR3 is made up of 14 amino acids. Germline V gene data show CDR1 as SGHAT and CDR2 as FQNNGV. The junction had 7 bases not matched to a gene; V was cut back by 5 bases and J by 3 bases. The CDR3 reads CASSQGVRYYEQYF. The DNA of the CDR3 is TGTGCCAGCAGCCAGGGGGTTCGGTACTACGAGCAGTACTTC.

CDR3 sequence reads: CASSIGVGTYEQYF. The CDR3 coding sequence is TGTGCCAGTAGTATTGGAGTGGGGACCTACGAGCAGTACTTC. V gene TRBV19 combines with J gene TRBJ2-7; the D is unclear. V lost 3 bases and J 2 bases, leaving 11 bases between the germline ends. In germline, CDR1 is LNHDA, CDR2 SQIVND (reference sequence). This CDR3 region has 14 residues.

The V and J genes are TRBV5-1 and TRBJ1-4; D remains unclear. CDR1 and CDR2 (germline): SGHRS, YFSETQ. The germline V and J ends were trimmed by 1 base and 8 bases, with 15 bases remaining between them. The CDR3 runs 15 residues. As DNA, the CDR3 is TGCGCCAGCAGCTTGAAGAACACCCAGACAGAAAAACTGTTTTTT. Protein product: CASSLKNTQTEKLFF.

The CDR3 region has the DNA TGCGCCAGCAGCTTGGGACAGAAACAAGAGACCCAGTACTTC. It encodes CASSLGQKQETQYF. The rearrangement uses TRBV5-1 and TRBJ2-5; maybe TRBD1 (5 bases). The germline V gene has CDR1 SGHRS and CDR2 YFSETQ. V was trimmed by 0 bases and J by 2 bases, leaving 8 bases between them. This CDR3 is built from 14 residues.

The table lists this clone with a few counts. The same CDR3 is also encoded by other DNA sequences in this sample. The chain has TRBV29-1 and TRBJ1-2; 9 bases agree with TRBD1. After removal of 4 bases from V and 4 bases from J, the junction contained 7 bases not matched to a gene. The CDR3 totals 14 residues. Germline CDR1 SQVTM, CDR2 ANQGSEA. CDR3 nucleotides: TGCAGCGTTGTAATGGGACAGGGATCCTATGGCTACACCTTC. Translated, it gives CSVVMGQGSYGYTF.

The sample holds one count of this clone. This sequence joins TRBV11-2 and TRBJ2-5, with a tentative D call TRBD1 (5 bases). Germline V gene lookup returns CDR1 SGHAT and CDR2 FQNNGV. Trimming took off 7 bases at V and 5 bases at J, with 14 bases between the two ends. The CDR3 runs to 13 residues. CDR3 nucleotide sequence: TGTGCCAGCACCCGACACAGGCTTGAGACCCAGTACTTC. Its protein product is CASTRHRLETQYF.

The DNA of the CDR3 is TGCGCCAGCAGCCTGGAAGGGGGAGGGGATGAGCAGTTCTTC. The encoded protein is CASSLEGGGDEQFF. This chain uses TRBV5-1 with TRBJ2-1, with D perhaps matching TRBD2 (7 bases). CDR1 is SGHRS and CDR2 is YFSETQ in the germline V gene. The CDR3 sequence is 14 residues long. V gave up 4 bases and J gave up 8 bases, with 16 bases separating them.

This clone was seen only a few times. The chain recombines TRBV5-1 with TRBJ2-5; D tentatively fits TRBD1 or TRBD2 (5 bases each). Germline CDR1 reads SGHRS; CDR2 reads YFSETQ. The V gene lost 7 bases and the J gene lost 5 bases, with 21 bases spanning the gap. The CDR3 is made up of 15 amino acids. The CDR3, as DNA: TGCGCCAGCGGGATGGACGGGGCTACTCGGGAGACCCAGTACTTC. Translated, it gives CASGMDGATRETQYF.

The chain joins TRBV7-2 to TRBJ1-5; no clear D gene. CDR3 length equals 14 residues. Per germline, CDR1 SGHTA and CDR2 FQGNSA. The V gene lost 5 bases and the J gene lost 9 bases, with 17 bases spanning the gap. Written as DNA, the CDR3 is TGTGCCAGCAGCCCCGGGCCGGAGGCCGGGCCCCAGCATTTT. Its translation: CASSPGPEAGPQHF. Complete variable domain (other parts from reference TRBV7-2 and TRBJ1-5): GAGVSQSPSNKVTEKGKDVELRCDPISGHTALYWYRQSLGQGLEFLIYFQGNSAPDKSGLPSDRFSAERTGGSVSTLTIQRTQQEDSAVYLCASSPGPEAGPQHFGDGTRLSIL.

V usage is TRBV7-2 and J usage is TRBJ2-1; D is undetermined. This CDR3 comprises 16 residues. The germline V and J ends were trimmed by 0 bases and 2 bases, with 11 bases remaining between them. Germline CDR1 SGHTA, CDR2 FQGNSA. DNA for the CDR3: TGTGCCAGCAGCTTAGCGCACAGTACGGCCTACAATGAGCAGTTCTTC. It specifies CASSLAHSTAYNEQFF.

The chain employs TRBV30 and TRBJ2-1, with D possibly being TRBD1 or TRBD2 (6 bases each). Per the germline V gene, CDR1 is GTSNPN and CDR2 is SVGIG (reference sequence). The V gene lost 5 bases and the J gene lost 8 bases, with 25 bases spanning the gap. The length of the CDR3 is 16 residues. CDR3 sequence reads: CAWWSGGLGRTHEQFF. The DNA of the CDR3 is TGTGCCTGGTGGTCCGGGGGCTTAGGGAGGACGCATGAGCAGTTCTTC.

This clone was seen more than once but under ten times. The V gene is TRBV4-1, the J gene TRBJ2-1, with D perhaps matching TRBD1 or TRBD2 (7 bases each). V was clipped by 3 bases and J by 6 bases, with 9 bases between them. CDR3 length: 13 amino acids. CDR1 is MGHRA and CDR2 is YSYEKL in the germline V gene. DNA of the CDR3: TGCGCCAGCAGCCACAGGGGGGGCAATGAGCAGTTCTTC. Translated: CASSHRGGNEQFF.

This clone was seen a handful of times. This chain links TRBV28 with TRBJ2-7; a possible D gene is TRBD2 (6 bases). The germline V gene encodes CDR1 MDHEN and CDR2 SYDVKM. The CDR3 length is 12 residues. Trimming took off 7 bases at V and 2 bases at J, with 9 bases between the two ends. The CDR3 is CASKEGPYEQYF. CDR3 nucleotide sequence: TGTGCCAGCAAGGAGGGGCCCTACGAGCAGTACTTC.

The table lists this clone with a few counts. The V and J genes are TRBV28 and TRBJ2-5; 9 nucleotides align to TRBD1. The CDR3 contains 15 residues. CDR1 and CDR2 (germline): MDHEN, SYDVKM. J lost 6 bases, V lost 5 bases, and 10 bases had no gene match. The CDR3 bases are TGTGCCAGCAGTCAGACCGGACAGGGGTTGAAGACCCAGTACTTC. It is translated as CASSQTGQGLKTQYF.

The CDR3 nucleotides read TGTGCCAGCAGTTACTCAGGGGCTCAAGAGACCCAGTACTTC. Its translation is CASSYSGAQETQYF. The genes are TRBV6-5 and TRBJ2-5; D perhaps matches TRBD1 (5 bases). Trimming shortened V by 0 bases and J by 2 bases, and 7 bases separated the two germline ends. The CDR3 sequence is 14 residues long. The germline CDR1 and CDR2 sequences are MNHEY and SVGAGI.

V is TRBV7-9 and J is TRBJ1-6; tentatively, D is TRBD1 (5 bases). V lost 5 bases to trimming and J lost 7 bases, with 15 bases between them. The CDR3 runs 15 residues. Looked up from germline, CDR1 is SEHNR and CDR2 is FQNEAQ (reference sequence). The CDR3 region is CASSPQGLGNSPLHF. For the CDR3, the DNA is TGTGCCAGCAGCCCGCAGGGCCTTGGAAATTCACCCCTCCACTTT.

This rearrangement joins TRBV11-1 to TRBJ2-2; 8 bases fit TRBD2. The CDR3 has 15 amino acids. CDR1 is SGHAT, CDR2 FQDESV, per germline (reference sequence). The V segment lost 4 bases and the J segment 5 bases; nucleotides outside the gene matches: 6. CDR3 sequence: CASSSSGGTTGELFF. As DNA, the CDR3 is TGTGCCAGCAGCTCAAGCGGGGGAACGACCGGGGAGCTGTTTTTT.